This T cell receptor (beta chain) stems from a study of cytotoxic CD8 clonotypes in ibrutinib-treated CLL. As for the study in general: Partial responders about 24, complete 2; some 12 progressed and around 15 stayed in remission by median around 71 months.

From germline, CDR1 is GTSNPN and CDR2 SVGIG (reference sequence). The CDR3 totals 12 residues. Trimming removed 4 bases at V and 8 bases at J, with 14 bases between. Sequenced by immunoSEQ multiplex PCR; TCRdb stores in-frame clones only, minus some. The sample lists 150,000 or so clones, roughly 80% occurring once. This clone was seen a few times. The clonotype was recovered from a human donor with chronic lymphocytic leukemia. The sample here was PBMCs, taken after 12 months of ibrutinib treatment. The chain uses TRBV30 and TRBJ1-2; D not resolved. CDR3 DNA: TGTGCCTGGACTAAACTAGTAACCGGCTACACCTTC. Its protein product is CAWTKLVTGYTF.